These 12 T cell receptor beta chains were sequenced from one sample in a study of siplizumab effects on memory and regulatory T cells. Here immunoSEQ multiplex PCR was the method, and the copy in TCRdb shows in-frame clones only, minus some. The table lists approximately 100,000 clones, around 92% of them singletons. The sample consisted of Tregs sorted from blood. These receptors were collected from a human donor in good health.

This clone was picked up one time. CDR3: CASVIRTSNYGYTF. The CDR3, as DNA: TGTGCCAGCGTCATAAGGACCTCTAACTATGGCTACACCTTC. This chain uses TRBV2 with TRBJ1-2, with unresolved D. Germline lookup yields CDR1 SNHLY and CDR2 FYNNEI. Trimming cost V 8 bases and J 0 bases, with 13 bases left between them. The CDR3 is 14 amino acids.

This chain joins TRBV2 and TRBJ2-1; D is undetermined. The germline CDR1 and CDR2 sequences are SNHLY and FYNNEI. The CDR3 has 14 amino acids. V was trimmed by 7 bases and J by 4 bases, leaving 14 bases between them. The CDR3 DNA sequence: TGTGCCAGCAAAGTACAGCCTGGGTACAATGAGCAGTTCTTC. Protein sequence: CASKVQPGYNEQFF.

V and J are TRBV2 and TRBJ2-5; TRBD2 might be the D (6 bases). The germline V and J ends were trimmed by 6 bases and 4 bases, with 9 bases remaining between them. The germline CDR1 and CDR2 sequences are SNHLY and FYNNEI. This CDR3 has 12 amino acids. The CDR3 spells CASREGRETQYF. For the CDR3, the DNA is TGTGCCAGCAGGGAGGGCCGAGAGACCCAGTACTTC.

V usage is TRBV19 and J usage is TRBJ1-1; perhaps TRBD1 as D (5 bases). Germline lookup yields CDR1 LNHDA and CDR2 SQIVND (reference sequence). Trimming removed 3 bases at V and 6 bases at J, with 14 bases between. This CDR3 is 14 amino acids long. The CDR3, as DNA: TGTGCCAGTAGTATTCGGGGCGCACCCGCTGAAGCTTTCTTT. Its protein product is CASSIRGAPAEAFF.

This chain joins TRBV6-5 and TRBJ2-7, with 8 bases aligning to TRBD1. CDR1 is MNHEY, CDR2 SVGAGI, per germline. Unmatched junction bases numbered 13, after V lost 7 bases and J lost 5 bases. The CDR3 sequence is 15 residues long. CDR3 sequence reads: CASTAWQGAFNEQYF. The CDR3 bases are TGTGCCAGCACCGCGTGGCAGGGGGCTTTCAACGAGCAGTACTTC.

The table lists this clone with a count of one. This chain connects TRBV7-9 to TRBJ1-2; D is unclear. Trimming stripped 1 base from V and 8 bases from J, with 20 bases between. The germline V gene has CDR1 SEHNR and CDR2 FQNEAQ (reference sequence). The CDR3 has 16 residues. The CDR3 is CASSLVVSRGGEGYTF. CDR3 in DNA: TGTGCCAGCAGCTTAGTGGTTTCTCGGGGTGGAGAAGGCTACACCTTC.

This clone was seen a handful of times. This chain joins TRBV5-1 and TRBJ2-2, with D perhaps matching TRBD1 or TRBD2 (5 bases each). V was pared by 2 bases and J by 8 bases, with 13 bases between. CDR3 length equals 14 residues. Per the germline V gene, CDR1 is SGHRS and CDR2 is YFSETQ. The CDR3 DNA sequence: TGCGCCAGCAGCTTTGGGGGTGCTTCGGGGGAGCTGTTTTTT. This codes for CASSFGGASGELFF.

The chain couples TRBV6-6 to TRBJ2-7; no firm D call. V was clipped by 4 bases and J by 2 bases, with 6 bases between them. The CDR3 is 12 amino acids. Germline V gene data show CDR1 as MNHNY and CDR2 as SVGAGI (reference sequence). CDR3 amino acids: CASSSNTYEQYF. As DNA, the CDR3 is TGTGCCAGCAGTTCGAACACCTACGAGCAGTACTTC.

J is TRBJ2-5 and V is TRBV2; maybe TRBD2 (6 bases). Looked up from germline, CDR1 is SNHLY and CDR2 is FYNNEI. Deletions cut 8 bases from V and 3 bases from J, with 16 bases between. CDR3 length: 14 amino acids. The CDR3 here is CASQAQGLKETQYF. The CDR3 DNA sequence: TGTGCCAGCCAAGCGCAGGGACTGAAAGAGACCCAGTACTTC. Full variable domain (missing parts from reference TRBV2 and TRBJ2-5): EPEVTQTPSHQVTQMGQEVILRCVPISNHLYFYWYRQILGQKVEFLVSFYNNEISEKSEIFDDQFSVERPDGSNFTLKIRSTKLEDSAMYFCASQAQGLKETQYFGPGTRLLVL.

The chain recombines TRBV2 with TRBJ1-5; no firm D call. V dropped 5 bases and J dropped 3 bases, with 8 bases sitting between them. This CDR3 region has 13 residues. The V gene's germline CDR1 is SNHLY and CDR2 FYNNEI. This CDR3 reads CASSTRINQPQHF. DNA of the CDR3: TGTGCCAGCAGTACTCGGATCAATCAGCCCCAGCATTTT.

The chain links TRBV5-1 to TRBJ1-3, with TRBD1 as a possible D gene (5 bases). Germline lookup yields CDR1 SGHRS and CDR2 YFSETQ. CDR3 length equals 15 residues. V was pared by 6 bases and J by 0 bases, with 13 bases between. This CDR3 reads CASTSGPYSGNTIYF. In DNA, the CDR3 is TGCGCCAGCACCTCGGGACCTTACTCTGGAAACACCATATATTTT.

Worth noting for this clone: The junction departs from germline at one end; a sequencing error may be responsible. V usage is TRBV5-1 and J usage is TRBJ2-3; D call uncertain. The germline CDR1 and CDR2 sequences are SGHRS and YFSETQ. This CDR3 has 12 residues. The CDR3 DNA reads TGTGCCAGCAGCTTCGATACAGATACGCAGTATTTT. This translates into CASSFDTDTQYF.